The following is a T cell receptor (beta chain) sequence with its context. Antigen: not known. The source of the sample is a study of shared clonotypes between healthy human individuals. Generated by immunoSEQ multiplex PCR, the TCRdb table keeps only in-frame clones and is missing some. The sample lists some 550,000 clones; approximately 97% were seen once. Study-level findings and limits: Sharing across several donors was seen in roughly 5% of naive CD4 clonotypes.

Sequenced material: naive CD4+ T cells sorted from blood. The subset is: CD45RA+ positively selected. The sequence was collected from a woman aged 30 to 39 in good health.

This chain's CDR3 is CASSFFPRSGLASYNEQFF. The CDR3 coding sequence is TGTGCCAGCAGTTTCTTTCCGAGGTCGGGCCTAGCCTCCTACAATGAGCAGTTCTTC. J is TRBJ2-1 and V is TRBV28, with D possibly TRBD2 on 5 matching bases. Trimming pared 3 bases from V and 0 bases from J, leaving 21 bases between. CDR3 length: 19 residues. Germline V gene lookup returns CDR1 MDHEN and CDR2 SYDVKM. Combining the CDR3 with reference TRBV28 and TRBJ2-1 gives the whole variable domain DVKVTQSSRYLVKRTGEKVFLECVQDMDHENMFWYRQDPGLGLRLIYFSYDVKMKEKGDIPEGYSVSREKKERFSLILESASTNQTSMYLCASSFFPRSGLASYNEQFFGPGTRLTVL.